This T cell receptor beta chain was sequenced during a study of beta chain features in type 1 diabetes. Study information: Healthy donors and patients showed comparable age, gender and cell yields.

About 120 mL of blood, on average, came from one heparinised draw per donor. Whole-study results and caveats: For Type 1 diabetes patients, all four CD4+ subsets carried TCRB CDR3s that were moderately but significantly shorter. Within the patient group, naive, central memory and Treg TCRB repertoires appeared more similar to each other than within healthy donors.

V was clipped by 0 bases and J by 8 bases, with 16 bases between them. This CDR3 is built from 15 residues. Germline values: CDR1 SEHNR, CDR2 FQNEAQ (reference sequence). This clone was picked up a small number of times. Its target is not known. Since all of the isolated RNA was reverse transcribed, expressed TCRB transcripts were what got sequenced. Clones were read by immunoSEQ multiplex PCR, and TCRdb kept only the in-frame ones, dropping some. Here the sample spans about 260,000 clones, 20% being singletons. The clonotype was recovered from a woman in her 40s with type 1 diabetes. The V call is TRBV7-9, the J call TRBJ1-2; D remains ambiguous. Sequencing was done on a sample of naive CD4+ T cells from blood. As DNA, the CDR3 is TGTGCCAGCAGCTTAGCGGGCACCAAGTACCCCGGCTACACCTTC. Translated, it gives CASSLAGTKYPGYTF. Complete variable domain (other parts from reference TRBV7-9 and TRBJ1-2): DTGVSQNPRHKITKRGQNVTFRCDPISEHNRLYWYRQTLGQGPEFLTYFQNEAQLEKSRLLSDRFSAERPKGSFSTLEIQRTEQGDSAMYLCASSLAGTKYPGYTFGSGTRLTVV.